Following are 24 T cell receptor beta chains from one sample sequenced in a study of T cell repertoires in cytomegalovirus infection. These receptors have no identified antigens. TCRdb ran MiXCR on the reads and lists one entry per CDR3 protein. The table records about 110,000 distinct CDR3 sequences, roughly 39% of them present only once. Source: CD8+ T cells from cultured PBMCs, taken from culture after CMV antigen stimulation. These receptor sequences come from a human donor in good health (CMV status not recorded). Some clones in this sample may be carry-over from other donors' samples.

V is TRBV7-9 and J is TRBJ2-1, with 11 nucleotides matching TRBD1. This CDR3 spans 15 amino acids. Germline loops: CDR1 SEHNR, CDR2 FQNEAQ (reference sequence). V lost 5 bases and J lost 3; bases outside the gene matches: 3. CDR3 sequence reads: CASSQGQGVYNEQFF. The CDR3 DNA sequence: TGTGCCAGCAGCCAGGGACAGGGGGTCTACAATGAGCAGTTCTTC.

The chain couples TRBV5-4 to TRBJ2-7; 12 bases fit TRBD1. Unmatched junction bases numbered 6, after V lost 4 bases and J lost 7 bases. CDR1 and CDR2 (germline): SGHNT, YYREEE (reference sequence). The CDR3 totals 14 residues. The CDR3 region is CASSRDRGHREQYF. The DNA of the CDR3 is TGTGCCAGCAGCCGGGACAGGGGGCATCGGGAGCAGTACTTC. The variable domain in full, completed from reference TRBV5-4 and TRBJ2-7, reads ETGVTQSPTHLIKTRGQQVTLRCSSQSGHNTVSWYQQALGQGPQFIFQYYREEENGRGNFPPRFSGLQFPNYSSELNVNALELDDSALYLCASSRDRGHREQYFGPGTRLTVT.

This clonotype appeared a few times. The CDR3 region has the DNA TGTGCCAGCAGTACCCAGGGTGCTAGCACAGATACGCAGTATTTT. Amino acid sequence: CASSTQGASTDTQYF. The chain employs TRBV27 and TRBJ2-3; tentatively, D is TRBD1 (5 bases). The CDR3 is 15 amino acids. V was trimmed by 5 bases and J by 0 bases, leaving 12 bases between them. Germline-derived CDR1 and CDR2 are MNHEY and SMNVEV (reference sequence).

Worth noting for this clonotype: A single base separates this from a much larger clone, so it may be a read error. The chain uses TRBV7-6 and TRBJ1-4; TRBD1 aligns across 8 bases. Germline CDR1 is SGHVS and CDR2 is FNYEAQ. There are 15 residues in the CDR3. Here the CDR3 reads CACSLEGRGREKLFF. As DNA, the CDR3 is TGTGCCTGCAGCTTGGAGGGCAGGGGGCGTGAAAAACTGTTTTTT. Complete variable domain (other parts from reference TRBV7-6 and TRBJ1-4): GAGVSQSPRYKVTKRGQDVALRCDPISGHVSLYWYRQALGQGPEFLTYFNYEAQQDKSGLPNDRFSAERPEGSISTLTIQRTEQRDSAMYRCACSLEGRGREKLFFGSGTQLSVL.

Written as DNA, the CDR3 is TGTGCCAGCAGCTTAGGGGGACCCAGCACTGAAGCTTTCTTT. Its protein is CASSLGGPSTEAFF. The genes are TRBV11-2 and TRBJ1-1, with a weak D call TRBD1 (5 bases). Trimming pared 1 base from V and 4 bases from J, leaving 10 bases between. Germline CDR1 SGHAT, CDR2 FQNNGV. The CDR3 contains 14 residues.

Written as DNA, the CDR3 is TGCGCCAGCAGCCAGGCAGCGGAAAATTCACCCCTCCACTTT. Translating it yields CASSQAAENSPLHF. V is TRBV4-1 and J is TRBJ1-6; D gene ambiguous. The germline V gene encodes CDR1 MGHRA and CDR2 YSYEKL. With 3 bases removed from V and 7 bases from J, the gap between germline ends came to 10 bases. The CDR3 has 14 residues.

This clonotype has more than one count but fewer than ten. This chain uses TRBV9 with TRBJ1-3, with unresolved D. The CDR3 extends over 16 amino acids. CDR1 and CDR2 from the germline V gene are SGDLS and YYNGEE. Trimming cost V 0 bases and J 0 bases, with 10 bases left between them. This chain's CDR3 is CASSVEGWSSGNTIYF. In DNA, the CDR3 is TGTGCCAGCAGCGTAGAGGGCTGGTCCTCTGGAAACACCATATATTTT.

The V call is TRBV27, the J call TRBJ2-1, with a possible D match to TRBD2 (6 bases). From germline, CDR1 is MNHEY and CDR2 SMNVEV (reference sequence). V lost 3 bases and J 3 bases, leaving 6 bases between the germline ends. The CDR3 spans 13 residues. DNA of the CDR3: TGTGCCAGCAGTTTGGACTACTACAATGAGCAGTTCTTC. It yields the protein CASSLDYYNEQFF.

V usage is TRBV12-3 or TRBV12-4 and J usage is TRBJ1-3; a possible D gene is TRBD1 (6 bases). The CDR3 loop spans 15 amino acids. The V gene lost 6 bases and the J gene lost 1 base, with 13 bases spanning the gap. CDR3 loop: CASSYGQGSGNTIYF. CDR3 sequence (DNA): TGTGCCAGCAGCTATGGGCAGGGGTCTGGAAACACCATATATTTT.

This clonotype appeared many times. The V and J genes are TRBV6-5 and TRBJ1-6; D possibly corresponds to TRBD1 (5 bases). Germline-derived CDR1 and CDR2 are MNHEY and SVGAGI. This CDR3 spans 15 amino acids. The V and J ends lost 4 bases and 5 bases respectively, with 12 bases between them. This chain's CDR3 is CASSSKGINNSPLHF. The CDR3 DNA is TGTGCCAGCAGTTCAAAGGGGATAAATAATTCACCCCTCCACTTT.

The V and J genes are TRBV2 and TRBJ1-1; 9 nucleotides align to TRBD1. The ends lost 5 bases at V and 4 bases at J; junction bases unmatched: 5. Per germline, CDR1 SNHLY and CDR2 FYNNEI. The CDR3 runs 14 residues. CDR3 residues: CASSHGQGITEAFF. CDR3 nucleotides: TGTGCCAGCAGTCACGGACAGGGGATCACTGAAGCTTTCTTT.

V is TRBV4-1 and J is TRBJ1-4; D is uncertain. CDR3 size: 14 residues. Trimming removed 1 base at V and 5 bases at J, with 8 bases between. The germline V gene encodes CDR1 MGHRA and CDR2 YSYEKL. The CDR3 DNA sequence: TGCGCCAGCAGCCAAGGAGGTTTCAATGAAAAACTGTTTTTT. Translating it yields CASSQGGFNEKLFF.

V usage is TRBV25-1 and J usage is TRBJ2-1; D might be TRBD1 (5 bases). Germline V CDR1 and CDR2: MGHDK, SYGVNS. The CDR3 sequence is 13 residues long. Trimming left V 5 bases short and J 7 bases short, with 12 bases between. CDR3 protein: CASSLSGPNEQFF. In DNA form, the CDR3 reads TGTGCCAGCAGTCTCTCAGGGCCGAATGAGCAGTTCTTC.

The rearrangement uses TRBV12-3 or TRBV12-4 and TRBJ1-5; 9 positions agree with TRBD1. Germline trimming cut 1 base from V and 3 bases from J; bases unmatched to any gene: 4. The CDR3 covers 16 residues. The CDR3 loop is CASSLGGTGYNQPQHF. CDR3 sequence (DNA): TGTGCCAGCAGTTTAGGTGGGACAGGGTACAATCAGCCCCAGCATTTT.

CDR3 in amino acids: CASSTLDSTDTQYF. CDR3 nucleotides: TGTGCCAGCAGCACCCTGGACAGCACAGATACGCAGTATTTT. The rearrangement uses TRBV7-6 and TRBJ2-3; D gene uncertain. The CDR3 contains 14 residues. V lost 5 bases and J 0 bases, leaving 9 bases between the germline ends. The germline V gene encodes CDR1 SGHVS and CDR2 FNYEAQ.

This chain uses TRBV11-2 with TRBJ2-1; 9 bases align to TRBD1. Trimming cost V 5 bases and J 8 bases; bases outside gene matches: 19. The CDR3 totals 18 residues. CDR1 SGHAT and CDR2 FQNNGV come from the germline V gene. The CDR3 sequence: CASSLILGQGKSSHEQFF. Here the CDR3 DNA reads TGTGCCAGCAGCCTCATTCTCGGACAGGGGAAGAGTAGTCATGAGCAGTTCTTC.

The rearrangement links TRBV7-9 to TRBJ2-7; possibly TRBD1 for D (5 bases). Trimming stripped 5 bases from V and 1 base from J, with 9 bases between. The CDR3 totals 13 residues. The germline gives CDR1 SEHNR, CDR2 FQNEAQ (reference sequence). In DNA form, the CDR3 reads TGTGCCAGCAGCCTTAGGACATCCTACGAGCAGTACTTC. Translation gives CASSLRTSYEQYF. The variable domain in full, completed from reference TRBV7-9 and TRBJ2-7, reads DTGVSQNPRHKITKRGQNVTFRCDPISEHNRLYWYRQTLGQGPEFLTYFQNEAQLEKSRLLSDRFSAERPKGSFSTLEIQRTEQGDSAMYLCASSLRTSYEQYFGPGTRLTVT.

This chain joins TRBV7-9 and TRBJ2-7; D uncertain. Trimming pared 3 bases from V and 1 base from J, leaving 16 bases between. This CDR3 region has 16 residues. Germline lookup yields CDR1 SEHNR and CDR2 FQNEAQ (reference sequence). The CDR3 DNA sequence: TGTGCCAGCAGCTTCTCAGGCCCCTCGCCGTCCTACGAGCAGTACTTC. Its translation: CASSFSGPSPSYEQYF.

The chain uses TRBV27 and TRBJ2-3; D is unresolved. V was pared by 1 base and J by 4 bases, with 9 bases between. The CDR3 totals 14 residues. CDR1 is MNHEY and CDR2 is SMNVEV in the germline V gene (reference sequence). The CDR3 bases are TGTGCCAGCAGTTTATTTTTGTCCGCAGATACGCAGTATTTT. This codes for CASSLFLSADTQYF.

The rearrangement joins TRBV20-1 to TRBJ2-1; possible D gene TRBD1, 6 bases. The CDR3 totals 14 residues. The V end was cut by 6 bases, the J end by 1 base, with 13 bases between. CDR1 and CDR2 from the germline V gene are DFQATT and SNEGSKA (reference sequence). CDR3 coding DNA: TGCAGTGCGCCACAGGGAATTTCCTACAATGAGCAGTTCTTC. The encoded protein is CSAPQGISYNEQFF.

This clonotype was recorded a few times. V usage is TRBV30 and J usage is TRBJ2-1; D call uncertain. CDR1 and CDR2 (germline): GTSNPN, SVGIG (reference sequence). V was cut by 0 bases and J by 4 bases, with 7 bases left in between. The CDR3 consists of 13 residues. CDR3 sequence reads: CAWSVQSYNEQFF. In DNA, the CDR3 is TGTGCCTGGAGTGTACAGAGTTACAATGAGCAGTTCTTC.

The gene calls are TRBV12-3 or TRBV12-4 and TRBJ1-5, with D perhaps TRBD1 (6 bases). V lost 6 bases and J 1 base, leaving 10 bases between the germline ends. This CDR3 comprises 14 residues. CDR3 amino acids: CASRQGGSNQPQHF. CDR3 nucleotide sequence: TGTGCCAGCAGACAAGGGGGGAGCAATCAGCCCCAGCATTTT.

The chain recombines TRBV29-1 with TRBJ1-1, with unresolved D. The CDR3 runs to 14 residues. The ends were cut back, 2 bases at V and 0 bases at J, with 10 bases in the middle. CDR1 is SQVTM, CDR2 ANQGSEA, per germline. The CDR3 coding sequence is TGCAGCGTTGAACAGGCCTTGATGAACACTGAAGCTTTCTTT. Its protein is CSVEQALMNTEAFF.

The genes are TRBV2 and TRBJ2-4; tentative D call: TRBD2 (6 bases). Looked up from germline, CDR1 is SNHLY and CDR2 is FYNNEI. The CDR3 extends over 15 amino acids. The V and J ends lost 7 bases and 0 bases respectively, with 13 bases between them. DNA of the CDR3: TGTGCCAGCATAGCGGCAGTATTAGCCAAAAACATTCAGTACTTC. It encodes CASIAAVLAKNIQYF.